The 19 T cell receptor beta chains reported below all come from one sample, sequenced in a study of cytomegalovirus exposure and HLA in healthy donors. In the PCR, 60 Vbeta and 13 Jbeta primers were used. Here immunoSEQ multiplex PCR was the method, and the copy in TCRdb shows in-frame clones only, minus some. The data contain about 160,000 clones, 70% to 80% of them singletons. Material for sequencing was PBMCs. The source of these receptors is a man aged 40-50 years in good health and CMV-seronegative.

Details on this clone: The junction shows a germline mismatch at one end, possibly a read error. The chain employs TRBV20-1 and TRBJ1-4, with D unresolved. The CDR3 is 11 amino acids. CDR1 is DFQATT and CDR2 is SNEGSKA in the germline V gene (reference sequence). The CDR3 nucleotides read TGCAGTGCTAGAGATAACAACAGACGGATTTTT. Protein: CSARDNNRRIF.

Comments on this clone: At one end, the junction sequence differs from germline, possibly due to a read error. The chain has TRBV28 and TRBJ2-6; perhaps TRBD1 as D (5 bases). The CDR3 consists of 15 residues. CDR1 MDHEN and CDR2 SYDVKM come from the germline V gene. CDR3 residues: CASSYTFTGANGLTF. The CDR3 nucleotides are TGTGCCAGCAGCTACACCTTTACTGGGGCCAACGGCCTGACTTTC.

This chain uses TRBV28 with TRBJ2-1; TRBD2 agrees at 8 bases. CDR1 MDHEN and CDR2 SYDVKM come from the germline V gene. V was pared by 5 bases and J by 6 bases, with 6 bases of the junction left unmatched. This CDR3 region has 14 residues. The CDR3 region has the DNA TGTGCCAGCAGTCCAGGACTAGCCGGCAATGAGCAGTTCTTC. Its protein is CASSPGLAGNEQFF.

The chain couples TRBV2 to TRBJ2-5; the D gene is possibly TRBD1 (5 bases). The CDR3 extends over 13 amino acids. Between the trimmed V and J ends, which lost 6 bases and 6 bases, there was a span of 14 bases. The germline V gene has CDR1 SNHLY and CDR2 FYNNEI. The CDR3 sequence is CASSQHVGQTQYF. DNA for the CDR3: TGTGCCAGCAGCCAACATGTGGGGCAGACCCAGTACTTC. Variable domain in full (rest from reference TRBV2 and TRBJ2-5): EPEVTQTPSHQVTQMGQEVILRCVPISNHLYFYWYRQILGQKVEFLVSFYNNEISEKSEIFDDQFSVERPDGSNFTLKIRSTKLEDSAMYFCASSQHVGQTQYFGPGTRLLVL.

The rearrangement uses TRBV5-1 and TRBJ2-7; 8 bases are a match to TRBD1. Germline CDR1 SGHRS, CDR2 YFSETQ. The junction had 15 bases not matched to a gene; V was cut back by 4 bases and J by 3 bases. This CDR3 is 17 amino acids long. In nucleotides, the CDR3 is TGCGCCAGCAGCCCTGGCGCCCGGACAGGGAGGTACTACGAGCAGTACTTC. It is translated as CASSPGARTGRYYEQYF. The full variable domain, completed using reference TRBV5-1 and TRBJ2-7, is KAGVTQTPRYLIKTRGQQVTLSCSPISGHRSVSWYQQTPGQGLQFLFEYFSETQRNKGNFPGRFSGRQFSNSRSEMNVSTLELGDSALYLCASSPGARTGRYYEQYFGPGTRLTVT.

Comment on this clone: At one of its ends the junction is not consistent with the germline gene, which may arise from a read error. The chain employs TRBV7-7 and TRBJ2-2; 11 positions agree with TRBD2. Per germline, CDR1 SSHAT and CDR2 FNYEAQ (reference sequence). This CDR3 has 15 residues. The CDR3 DNA reads TGTGCTAGCAGCTTAGGGACTAGCGGCACCGGGGAGCTGTTTTTT. Amino acids: CASSLGTSGTGELFF.

In regard to this clone: One end of the junction does not line up with germline, which may come from a read error. The CDR3 loop reads CSSTFAGELFF. The CDR3 DNA is TGTTCCAGCACCTTCGCCGGGGAGCTGTTTTTT. The V gene is TRBV7-9, the J gene TRBJ2-2; D call uncertain. Germline-derived CDR1 and CDR2 are SEHNR and FQNEAQ (reference sequence). The CDR3 has 11 amino acids.

The sample holds a few counts of this clone. This rearrangement joins TRBV7-9 to TRBJ2-1; TRBD2 matches 10 bases. The CDR3 contains 15 residues. The germline V gene encodes CDR1 SEHNR and CDR2 FQNEAQ (reference sequence). Trimming removed 3 bases from V and 6 bases from J; junction bases left unmatched: 5. The DNA for the CDR3 is TGTGCCAGCAGCTTTTCAGCGGGAGGGTTCAATGAGCAGTTCTTC. This sequence encodes CASSFSAGGFNEQFF.

This chain uses TRBV27 with TRBJ2-5; D gene unclear. V lost 4 bases to trimming and J lost 5 bases, with 11 bases between them. CDR1 and CDR2 (germline): MNHEY, SMNVEV (reference sequence). There are 13 residues in the CDR3. In DNA form, the CDR3 reads TGTGCCAGCAGTTCGGCGGCACGGGAGACCCAGTACTTC. Translating it yields CASSSAARETQYF.

A few counts support this clone. V usage is TRBV28 and J usage is TRBJ1-2; TRBD1 aligns across 8 bases. V lost 7 bases to trimming and J lost 0 bases; unmatched junction nucleotides: 7. Germline lookup yields CDR1 MDHEN and CDR2 SYDVKM. This CDR3 comprises 15 residues. This CDR3 is CASNLDRASNYGYTF. CDR3 in DNA: TGTGCCAGCAATCTGGACAGGGCGTCTAACTATGGCTACACCTTC.

This rearrangement joins TRBV6-5 to TRBJ2-7; tentatively, D is TRBD2 (6 bases). Germline CDR1 reads MNHEY; CDR2 reads SVGAGI. The length of the CDR3 is 14 residues. Trimming took 7 bases from V and 4 from J, leaving 17 bases between them. The CDR3 DNA reads as TGTGCCAGCACATCGGTAGAGGGGAGGTACGAGCAGTACTTC. Its translation: CASTSVEGRYEQYF.

This clone was found a few times. The V call is TRBV7-8, the J call TRBJ2-1; 8 nucleotides agree with TRBD1. Germline V CDR1 and CDR2: SGHVS, FQNEAQ. This CDR3 spans 15 amino acids. The V segment lost 2 bases and the J segment 3 bases; nucleotides outside the gene matches: 3. CDR3 loop: CASSLLGQGYNEQFF. CDR3 DNA: TGTGCCAGCAGCTTACTTGGACAGGGCTACAATGAGCAGTTCTTC.

The CDR3 is CASSQRLAGVNEQYF. The CDR3 nucleotides read TGTGCCAGCAGCCAACGACTAGCGGGAGTCAACGAGCAGTACTTC. J is TRBJ2-7 and V is TRBV14; 12 bases match TRBD2. The CDR3 is 15 amino acids. V lost 2 bases, J lost 5 bases, and 4 bases stayed unmatched. Germline V gene data show CDR1 as SGHDN and CDR2 as FVKESK.

This rearrangement joins TRBV5-1 to TRBJ2-1; 7 bases fit TRBD1. Germline V gene sequence: CDR1 SGHRS, CDR2 YFSETQ. The CDR3 loop spans 13 amino acids. V gave up 6 bases and J gave up 9 bases; unmatched junction bases: 9. Here the CDR3 reads CASNEEGALEQFF. In DNA form, the CDR3 reads TGCGCCAGCAACGAAGAGGGGGCACTTGAGCAGTTCTTC.

J is TRBJ2-1 and V is TRBV13; 7 nucleotides align to TRBD2. Germline trimming cut 4 bases from V and 0 bases from J; bases unmatched to any gene: 9. Germline V CDR1 and CDR2: PRHDT, FYEKMQ (reference sequence). The CDR3 contains 17 residues. The CDR3 sequence is CASSSLIAGDSYNEQFF. CDR3 coding DNA: TGTGCCAGCAGCTCCCTCATAGCGGGCGACTCCTACAATGAGCAGTTCTTC. Variable domain in full (rest from reference TRBV13 and TRBJ2-1): AAGVIQSPRHLIKEKRETATLKCYPIPRHDTVYWYQQGPGQDPQFLISFYEKMQSDKGSIPDRFSAQQFSDYHSELNMSSLELGDSALYFCASSSLIAGDSYNEQFFGPGTRLTVL.

This chain links TRBV11-1 with TRBJ2-5; TRBD1 matches 7 bases. This CDR3 contains 12 residues. Unmatched junction bases numbered 2, after V lost 1 base and J lost 9 bases. Germline V gives CDR1 SGHAT, CDR2 FQDESV (reference sequence). The CDR3 sequence is CASSLEGAAQYF. As DNA, the CDR3 is TGTGCCAGCAGCTTAGAGGGGGCGGCCCAGTACTTC.

The CDR3 sequence: CASTDSGRAYEQYF. The CDR3 DNA follows: TGTGCCAGTACCGACAGCGGGAGGGCCTACGAGCAGTACTTC. The chain has TRBV19 and TRBJ2-7, with 10 bases lining up with TRBD2. This CDR3 contains 14 residues. V gave up 7 bases and J gave up 2 bases; unmatched junction bases: 5. The germline V gene encodes CDR1 LNHDA and CDR2 SQIVND (reference sequence).

This chain joins TRBV2 and TRBJ2-1; D possibly corresponds to TRBD1 (5 bases). Germline-derived CDR1 and CDR2 are SNHLY and FYNNEI. This CDR3 comprises 12 residues. V shed 0 bases and J shed 12 bases, with 9 bases lying between them. CDR3 in amino acids: CASSEAAQGQFF. The CDR3 coding sequence is TGTGCCAGCAGTGAAGCGGCTCAGGGGCAGTTCTTC.

This clone was detected a few times. The chain is built from TRBV13 and TRBJ2-1; D might be TRBD1 (6 bases). Germline V gene sequence: CDR1 PRHDT, CDR2 FYEKMQ (reference sequence). V gave up 1 base and J gave up 10 bases, with 11 bases separating them. CDR3 length equals 13 residues. CDR3 in amino acids: CASSLVVRGEQFF. The CDR3 bases are TGTGCCAGCAGCTTAGTGGTCAGGGGCGAGCAGTTCTTC.